The 22 T cell receptor beta chains given below trace back to one sample, sequenced in a study of identical twins. TCRdb re-derived calls from the 5' RACE reads in MiXCR, one entry per CDR3 protein. The table shows around 650,000 distinct CDR3 sequences, with less than 9% occurring only once. The data also belong to a second study, concerning yellow fever vaccine responses in identical twins.

The specimen sequenced was PBMCs. These receptors all stem from a woman between 18 and 29 years old in good health.

This clonotype was found a few times. A read error may account for a junction end that differs from germline. The chain joins TRBV20-1 to TRBJ2-7; D might be TRBD1 or TRBD2, each matching 5 bases. Germline-derived CDR1 and CDR2 are DFQATT and SNEGSKA (reference sequence). There are 15 residues in the CDR3. DNA of the CDR3: TGCTGTGCTAGAGATCCAGGGCTAGCTCCCTACGAGCAGTACTTC. Amino acids: CCARDPGLAPYEQYF.

The chain uses TRBV5-6 and TRBJ2-5, with 7 bases aligning to TRBD2. The CDR3 has 15 residues. Germline V CDR1 and CDR2: SGHDT, YYEEEE. V lost 4 bases to trimming and J lost 5 bases; unmatched junction nucleotides: 11. DNA of the CDR3: TGTGCCAGCAGCCCCGGGGAGGGGCCCGGGGAGACCCAGTACTTC. Amino acid sequence: CASSPGEGPGETQYF.

This clonotype showed up just a few times. The chain links TRBV29-1 to TRBJ2-2; TRBD2 matches 14 bases. Trimming removed 2 bases from V and 6 bases from J; junction bases left unmatched: 5. The length of the CDR3 is 16 residues. Germline loops: CDR1 SQVTM, CDR2 ANQGSEA. This CDR3 reads CSVETGLAGVAGELFF. As DNA, the CDR3 is TGCAGCGTTGAAACGGGACTAGCGGGAGTTGCCGGGGAGCTGTTTTTT.

A few counts support this clonotype. This chain joins TRBV12-3 or TRBV12-4 and TRBJ1-3; TRBD1 agrees at 7 bases. The CDR3 runs 14 residues. The J segment lost 4 bases and the V segment lost 6 bases, leaving 6 bases of the junction unmatched. The CDR3 sequence is CASRADRTGNTIYF. The CDR3 nucleotides read TGTGCCAGCAGAGCGGACAGGACGGGAAACACCATATATTTT.

This clonotype was observed many times. The chain uses TRBV9 and TRBJ1-1, with D hard to call. This CDR3 has 15 amino acids. V lost 0 bases, J lost 1 base, and 10 bases lay in between. Germline lookup yields CDR1 SGDLS and CDR2 YYNGEE. CDR3 nucleotides: TGTGCCAGCAGCGTAGGCGGCAGTGCGAACACTGAAGCTTTCTTT. Its translation: CASSVGGSANTEAFF.

This clonotype occurred a few times. The chain joins TRBV10-3 to TRBJ1-2; possibly TRBD1 for D (6 bases). The CDR3 runs to 14 residues. Per the germline V gene, CDR1 is ENHRY and CDR2 is SYGVKD. Trimming stripped 2 bases from V and 4 bases from J, with 11 bases between. Written as DNA, the CDR3 is TGTGCCATCAGTGAGCGGGGGGGCACCTATGGCTACACCTTC. Protein sequence: CAISERGGTYGYTF.

In its sample, this clonotype was seen a few times. This chain connects TRBV6-2 or TRBV6-3 to TRBJ2-7; tentatively, D is TRBD2 (5 bases). Germline CDR1 and CDR2: MNHEY and SVGEGT. V shed 8 bases and J shed 2 bases, with 10 bases lying between them. The CDR3 loop spans 12 amino acids. CDR3 sequence (DNA): TGTGCCAGCTCCGACTACCCCTACGAGCAGTACTTC. This sequence encodes CASSDYPYEQYF.

The chain couples TRBV20-1 to TRBJ2-3; D is perhaps TRBD1 (6 bases). The germline V gene has CDR1 DFQATT and CDR2 SNEGSKA (reference sequence). Trimming took off 6 bases at V and 4 bases at J, with 26 bases between the two ends. This CDR3 spans 17 amino acids. The CDR3 protein is CSAPRLWTALGADTQYF. The DNA of the CDR3 is TGCAGTGCCCCTAGGCTTTGGACAGCGCTCGGGGCAGATACGCAGTATTTT.

The rearrangement joins TRBV29-1 to TRBJ2-5; 8 nucleotides line up with TRBD1. Germline CDR1 reads SQVTM; CDR2 reads ANQGSEA. The CDR3 is made up of 13 amino acids. Trimming cost V 4 bases and J 4 bases; bases outside gene matches: 5. In DNA, the CDR3 is TGCAGCGTTGTCCAGGGGGCCCCAGAGACCCAGTACTTC. It translates to CSVVQGAPETQYF.

This clonotype was detected many times. J is TRBJ2-7 and V is TRBV5-1, with 12 bases identical to TRBD2. J lost 3 bases, V lost 0 bases, and 10 bases had no gene match. This CDR3 comprises 18 residues. Germline CDR1 reads SGHRS; CDR2 reads YFSETQ. The CDR3 DNA is TGCGCCAGCAGCTTGGGGCGACTAGCGGGAGATAGGGTCTACGAGCAGTACTTC. Protein sequence: CASSLGRLAGDRVYEQYF. Looking up the rest from reference TRBV5-1 and TRBJ2-7 gives the full variable domain: KAGVTQTPRYLIKTRGQQVTLSCSPISGHRSVSWYQQTPGQGLQFLFEYFSETQRNKGNFPGRFSGRQFSNSRSEMNVSTLELGDSALYLCASSLGRLAGDRVYEQYFGPGTRLTVT.

The chain couples TRBV5-1 to TRBJ2-5; 7 bases map to TRBD2. Germline V CDR1 and CDR2: SGHRS, YFSETQ. V lost 0 bases, J lost 4 bases, and 9 bases stayed unmatched. The CDR3 loop spans 16 amino acids. The CDR3 DNA reads TGCGCCAGCAGCTTGGCCGCTGGCGGGAGTCGAGAGACCCAGTACTTC. Translating gives CASSLAAGGSRETQYF.

The table lists this clonotype with many counts. This rearrangement joins TRBV2 to TRBJ2-3; TRBD2 is a possible D gene (5 bases). CDR3 size: 13 residues. Germline lookup yields CDR1 SNHLY and CDR2 FYNNEI. With 6 bases removed from V and 0 bases from J, the gap between germline ends came to 7 bases. Here the CDR3 reads CASRDSSTDTQYF. The CDR3 region has the DNA TGTGCCAGCAGGGACTCCAGCACAGATACGCAGTATTTT.

This chain uses TRBV29-1 with TRBJ2-1, with 7 positions matching TRBD2. From germline, CDR1 is SQVTM and CDR2 ANQGSEA. The CDR3 totals 13 residues. Trimming removed 3 bases from V and 4 bases from J; junction bases left unmatched: 3. Here the CDR3 reads CSVDGGTYNEQFF. CDR3 coding DNA: TGCAGCGTTGACGGGGGGACTTACAATGAGCAGTTCTTC.

This clonotype occurred a few times. The chain employs TRBV9 and TRBJ2-7; 13 bases fit TRBD2. The CDR3 extends over 15 amino acids. Germline V gene lookup returns CDR1 SGDLS and CDR2 YYNGEE. J lost 6 bases, V lost 3 bases, and 6 bases had no gene match. This chain's CDR3 is CASSAGLAGASEQYF. For the CDR3, the DNA is TGTGCCAGCAGCGCAGGACTAGCGGGAGCTAGCGAGCAGTACTTC.

The J gene is TRBJ2-2, the V gene TRBV5-6, with D perhaps TRBD1 (7 bases). Between the trimmed V and J ends, which lost 9 bases and 7 bases, there was a span of 19 bases. This CDR3 has 14 residues. The V gene's germline CDR1 is SGHDT and CDR2 YYEEEE. CDR3 nucleotide sequence: TGTGCCATCGGTACAGGGGAGGTCCGCGGGGAGCTGTTTTTT. This codes for CAIGTGEVRGELFF. The full variable domain, with the rest looked up from reference TRBV5-6 and TRBJ2-2, is DAGVTQSPTHLIKTRGQQVTLRCSPKSGHDTVSWYQQALGQGPQFIFQYYEEEERQRGNFPDRFSGHQFPNYSSELNVNALLLGDSALYLCAIGTGEVRGELFFGEGSRLTVL.

The chain uses TRBV6-1 and TRBJ2-2; 11 bases are shared with TRBD1. The length of the CDR3 is 14 residues. The J segment lost 5 bases and the V segment lost 7 bases, leaving 3 bases of the junction unmatched. CDR1 and CDR2 from the germline V gene are MNHNS and SASEGT. The DNA of the CDR3 is TGTGCCAGCAAGAGGGACAGGGGGACCGGGGAGCTGTTTTTT. Its protein product is CASKRDRGTGELFF.

The chain links TRBV7-9 to TRBJ2-3; a possible D gene is TRBD1 (6 bases). The CDR3 is 15 residues long. Trimming pared 5 bases from V and 4 bases from J, leaving 16 bases between. Germline values: CDR1 SEHNR, CDR2 FQNEAQ (reference sequence). DNA of the CDR3: TGTGCCAGCAGCGATGACAGGCTAGGAGCAGATACGCAGTATTTT. Its protein product is CASSDDRLGADTQYF.

This clonotype came up many times. The chain has TRBV6-5 and TRBJ1-2; D gene ambiguous. V was clipped by 6 bases and J by 7 bases, with 9 bases between them. This CDR3 comprises 11 residues. CDR1 MNHEY and CDR2 SVGAGI come from the germline V gene. CDR3 in DNA: TGTGCCAGCAGGTCGACCTCTGGCTACACCTTC. Its protein is CASRSTSGYTF.

This clonotype was found a few times. The gene calls are TRBV7-2 and TRBJ2-1; TRBD1 or TRBD2 may be the D gene (5 bases each). The CDR3 runs to 15 residues. The V end was cut by 5 bases, the J end by 2 bases, with 13 bases between. Germline V gene sequence: CDR1 SGHTA, CDR2 FQGNSA. CDR3 protein: CASSRSPGPYNEQFF. CDR3 DNA sequence: TGTGCCAGCAGCCGGAGCCCGGGGCCCTACAATGAGCAGTTCTTC.

This clonotype was observed a few times. V gene TRBV24-1 combines with J gene TRBJ2-4, with TRBD2 matching 7 bases. CDR1 is KGHDR and CDR2 is SFDVKD in the germline V gene. This CDR3 contains 15 residues. The V gene end was trimmed by 3 bases and the J gene end by 2 bases; junction bases not matched to a gene: 3. CDR3 in DNA: TGTGCCACCAGTGATACTAGCGAGTCCAAAAACATTCAGTACTTC. The encoded protein is CATSDTSESKNIQYF.

This clonotype was seen many times. The chain employs TRBV20-1 and TRBJ2-7; no clear D gene. CDR3 length: 11 amino acids. The ends were cut back, 0 bases at V and 3 bases at J, with 3 bases in the middle. Germline lookup yields CDR1 DFQATT and CDR2 SNEGSKA (reference sequence). CDR3 nucleotides: TGCAGTGCTAGAGACAACTACGAGCAGTACGTC. Its protein product is CSARDNYEQYV.

This clonotype was seen more than once but under ten times. The chain uses TRBV20-1 and TRBJ2-3; the D gene is possibly TRBD2 (5 bases). The germline CDR1 and CDR2 sequences are DFQATT and SNEGSKA (reference sequence). CDR3 size: 15 residues. V was trimmed by 5 bases and J by 0 bases, leaving 15 bases between them. The DNA for the CDR3 is TGCAGTGCTGACAAAAGTAGGACTAGCACAGATACGCAGTATTTT. Amino acid sequence: CSADKSRTSTDTQYF.